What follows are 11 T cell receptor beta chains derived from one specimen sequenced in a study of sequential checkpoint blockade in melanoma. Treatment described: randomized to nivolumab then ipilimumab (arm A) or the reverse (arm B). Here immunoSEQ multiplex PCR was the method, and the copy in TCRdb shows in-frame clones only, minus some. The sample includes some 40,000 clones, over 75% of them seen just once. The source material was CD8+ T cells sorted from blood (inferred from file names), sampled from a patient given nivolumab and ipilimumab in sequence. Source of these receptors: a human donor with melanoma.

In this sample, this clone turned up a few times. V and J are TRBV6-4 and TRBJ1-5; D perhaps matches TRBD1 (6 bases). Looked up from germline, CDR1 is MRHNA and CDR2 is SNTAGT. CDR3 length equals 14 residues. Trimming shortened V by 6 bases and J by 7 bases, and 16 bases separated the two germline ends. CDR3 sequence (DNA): TGTGCCAGCAGAAAACAGGGTCGGCGGCAGCCCCAGCATTTT. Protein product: CASRKQGRRQPQHF.

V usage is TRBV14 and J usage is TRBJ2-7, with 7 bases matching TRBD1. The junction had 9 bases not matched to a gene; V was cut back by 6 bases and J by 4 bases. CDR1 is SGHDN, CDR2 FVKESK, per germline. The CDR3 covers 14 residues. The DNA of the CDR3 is TGTGCCAGCAGAGGGTCGGGACAGACTTACGAGCAGTACTTC. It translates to CASRGSGQTYEQYF. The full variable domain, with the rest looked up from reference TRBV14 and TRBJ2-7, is EAGVTQFPSHSVIEKGQTVTLRCDPISGHDNLYWYRRVMGKEIKFLLHFVKESKQDESGMPNNRFLAERTGGTYSTLKVQPAELEDSGVYFCASRGSGQTYEQYFGPGTRLTVT.

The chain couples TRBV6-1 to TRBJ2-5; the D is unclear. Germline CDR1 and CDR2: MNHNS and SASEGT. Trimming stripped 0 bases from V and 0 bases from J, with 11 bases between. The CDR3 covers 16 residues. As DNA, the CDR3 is TGTGCCAGCAGTGAAGCGCCATTGGGCAACCAAGAGACCCAGTACTTC. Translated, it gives CASSEAPLGNQETQYF.

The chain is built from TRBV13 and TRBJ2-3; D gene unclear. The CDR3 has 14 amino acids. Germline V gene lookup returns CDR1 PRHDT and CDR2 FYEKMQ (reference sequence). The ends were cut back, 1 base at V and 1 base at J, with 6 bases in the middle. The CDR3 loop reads CASSLAPGTDTQYF. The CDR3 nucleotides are TGTGCCAGCAGCTTAGCCCCAGGCACAGATACGCAGTATTTT.

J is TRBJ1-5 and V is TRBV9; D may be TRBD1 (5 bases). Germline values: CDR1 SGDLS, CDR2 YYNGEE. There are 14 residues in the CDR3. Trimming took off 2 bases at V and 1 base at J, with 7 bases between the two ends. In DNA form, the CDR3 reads TGTGCCAGCAGCGTGTCAGGGAGCAATCAGCCCCAGCATTTT. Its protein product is CASSVSGSNQPQHF.

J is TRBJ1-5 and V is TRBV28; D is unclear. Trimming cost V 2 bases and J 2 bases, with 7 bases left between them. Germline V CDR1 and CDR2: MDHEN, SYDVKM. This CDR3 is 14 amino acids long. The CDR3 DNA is TGTGCCAGCAGTTTACAGCAGGGCAATCAGCCCCAGCATTTT. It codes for CASSLQQGNQPQHF. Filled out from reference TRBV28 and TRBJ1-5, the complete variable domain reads DVKVTQSSRYLVKRTGEKVFLECVQDMDHENMFWYRQDPGLGLRLIYFSYDVKMKEKGDIPEGYSVSREKKERFSLILESASTNQTSMYLCASSLQQGNQPQHFGDGTRLSIL.

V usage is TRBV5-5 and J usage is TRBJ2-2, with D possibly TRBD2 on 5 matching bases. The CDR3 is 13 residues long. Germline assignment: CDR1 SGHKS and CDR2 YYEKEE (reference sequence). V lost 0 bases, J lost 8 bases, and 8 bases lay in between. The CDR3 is CASSLGTGGELFF. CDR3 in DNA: TGTGCCAGCAGCTTGGGGACTGGGGGGGAGCTGTTTTTT.

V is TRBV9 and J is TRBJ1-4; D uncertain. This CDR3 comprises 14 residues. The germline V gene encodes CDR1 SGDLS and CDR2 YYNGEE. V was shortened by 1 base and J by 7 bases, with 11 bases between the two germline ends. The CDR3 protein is CASSVQPEGEKLFF. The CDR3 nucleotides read TGTGCCAGCAGCGTACAACCTGAGGGTGAAAAACTGTTTTTT.

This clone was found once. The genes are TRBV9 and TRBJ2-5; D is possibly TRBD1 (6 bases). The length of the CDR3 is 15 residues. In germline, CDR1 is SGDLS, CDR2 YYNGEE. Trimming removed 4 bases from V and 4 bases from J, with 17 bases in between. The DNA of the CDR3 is TGTGCCAGCAGCCTCGACACAGGGAAGAGAGAGACCCAGTACTTC. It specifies CASSLDTGKRETQYF.

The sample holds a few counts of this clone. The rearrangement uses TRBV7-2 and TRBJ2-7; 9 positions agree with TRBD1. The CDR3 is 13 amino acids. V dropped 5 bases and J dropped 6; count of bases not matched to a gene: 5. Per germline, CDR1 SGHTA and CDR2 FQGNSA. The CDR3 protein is CASSLGTGFEQYF. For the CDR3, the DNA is TGTGCCAGCAGCCTGGGGACAGGGTTCGAGCAGTACTTC.

The CDR3 is CASFGLTGTNTGELFF. CDR3 sequence (DNA): TGTGCCAGTTTTGGCCTGACAGGGACGAACACCGGGGAGCTGTTTTTT. The J gene is TRBJ2-2, the V gene TRBV19, with 7 bases identical to TRBD1. The germline CDR1 and CDR2 sequences are LNHDA and SQIVND (reference sequence). The ends lost 8 bases at V and 0 bases at J; junction bases unmatched: 9. The CDR3 extends over 16 amino acids.